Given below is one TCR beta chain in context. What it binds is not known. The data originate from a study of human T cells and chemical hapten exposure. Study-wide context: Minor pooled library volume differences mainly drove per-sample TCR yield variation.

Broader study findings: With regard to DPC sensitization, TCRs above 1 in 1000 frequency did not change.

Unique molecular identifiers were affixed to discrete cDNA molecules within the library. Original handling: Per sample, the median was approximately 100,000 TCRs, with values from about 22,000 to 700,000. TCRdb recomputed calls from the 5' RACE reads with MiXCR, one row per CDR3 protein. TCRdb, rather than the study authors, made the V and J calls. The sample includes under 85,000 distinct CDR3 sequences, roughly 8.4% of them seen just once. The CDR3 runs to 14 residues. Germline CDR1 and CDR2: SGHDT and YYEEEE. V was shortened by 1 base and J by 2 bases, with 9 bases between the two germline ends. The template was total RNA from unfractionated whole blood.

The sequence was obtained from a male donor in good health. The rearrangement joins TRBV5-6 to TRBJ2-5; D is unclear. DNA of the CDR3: TGTGCCAGCAGCTTGATTGGCACGCAAGAGACCCAGTACTTC. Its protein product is CASSLIGTQETQYF. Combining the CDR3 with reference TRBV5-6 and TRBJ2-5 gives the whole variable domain DAGVTQSPTHLIKTRGQQVTLRCSPKSGHDTVSWYQQALGQGPQFIFQYYEEEERQRGNFPDRFSGHQFPNYSSELNVNALLLGDSALYLCASSLIGTQETQYFGPGTRLLVL.